This T cell receptor (beta chain) derives from a study of blood T cells in healthy people across ages. V lost 7 bases, J lost 3 bases, and 7 bases stayed unmatched. Germline assignment: CDR1 MDHEN and CDR2 SYDVKM. CDR3 size: 14 residues. A few counts support this clonotype. A second PCR, run for about 6 to 12 cycles, used a sample-barcoded 5' primer plus a J-beta primer mix. TCRdb re-derived calls from the 5' RACE reads in MiXCR, one entry per CDR3 protein. Here the sample spans hundreds of thousands of distinct CDR3 sequences, around 49% being singletons. The rearrangement links TRBV28 to TRBJ2-7, with TRBD2 identical over 9 bases. This receptor was obtained from a woman between 55 and 75 years old in good health. Input material: blood. The CDR3 nucleotides read TGTGCCAGCACCTTAGCGGGAGAAGTCTACGAGCAGTACTTC. Translation gives CASTLAGEVYEQYF.